There are many counts of the clone carrying this TCR beta chain. The antigen remains undetermined. A library of TCRbeta sequences, prepared with unique molecular identifiers, was generated. Via MiXCR, TCRdb re-called the PCR reads, giving one row per CDR3 protein. The sample lists hundreds of thousands of distinct CDR3 sequences; over 9.5% were seen once. The data belong to a study of T-cell reconstitution after alpha-beta-depleted transplantation in children. In germline, CDR1 is SGHKS, CDR2 YYEKEE (reference sequence). V was shortened by 4 bases and J by 0 bases, with 13 bases between the two germline ends. The CDR3 is 15 residues long. Study findings and constraints: T-cell counts and diversity at one year post-transplant came mainly from newly produced T cells. Two months or so post-transplant, alpha-beta T cells reportedly derived from several hundred expanded graft clones.

The source is a child aged 2 to 10 with inherited bone marrow failure, due to receive a stem cell transplant. This material consisted of PBMCs, taken before TCRalphabeta/CD19-depleted stem cell transplant. J is TRBJ1-1 and V is TRBV5-5; D remains ambiguous. In nucleotides, the CDR3 is TGTGCCAGCAGCAGGCAGTTGGGCCTGAACACTGAAGCTTTCTTT. Translation: CASSRQLGLNTEAFF.